This T cell receptor beta chain was retrieved from a study of blood T cells in healthy people across ages (dated by TCRdb to about 2015). Regarding the study in general: In model experiments, template switching captured roughly one uniquely barcoded TCR beta cDNA molecule for every two T cells. To avoid experimental bias, donors of different ages were randomly spread across the sequencing lanes. Two additional independent replicas of 1 million unique cDNA reads from the same blood draw were analyzed for two donors (one aged 18 to 29 and one aged 80 or older). The study measured age-related changes in TCR beta repertoire diversity using deep sequencing normalized with unique cDNA molecular identifiers. Four age groups were formed from the donors: young (average approximately 15 years), middle-aged (less than 40), aged (under 70) and long-lived (roughly 81).

The library was generated by 5' RACE. The reads were generated on an Illumina HiSeq 2500. The second PCR ran for about 6 to 12 cycles and used a J-beta primer mix along with a sample-barcoded 5' primer. A template-switch 5' adaptor carrying 12 random nucleotides introduced a unique molecular identifier onto each TCR beta cDNA molecule. Each sample yielded at least 3 million CDR3-containing paired-end reads. First-strand cDNA was synthesized from all RNA with the Mint cDNA synthesis kit, primed by a TRBC-specific oligonucleotide. Following uracil-DNA glycosylase treatment, all cDNA underwent a first 18-cycle PCR with the universal primers M1SS and BC2_uni_R. Per the authors' processing: Normalization of each sample was performed by random selection of 1 million high-quality reads, each carrying a distinct molecular identifier. Instead of being binned into consensus sequences, reads that shared molecular identifiers were thrown out. CDR3 identification, clonotype clustering and error correction used MiTCR with a Q25 quality threshold and the strictest error-elimination algorithm. A nonparametric unseen species model using Euler transformation provided a lower-bound estimate of total TCR beta diversity. Using fastp trimming at Q25 and MiXCR clonotype assembly, TCRdb reanalyzed the public sequencing data and kept in-frame beta chains. Each entry is one CDR3 protein sequence, shown with its most common DNA and genes. The V and J calls were not made by the authors but by TCRdb's processing. The sample profile shows about 620,000 distinct CDR3 sequences; around 52% of them were found once. The ten biggest clones cover roughly 12% of the sample.

Trimming removed 0 bases from V and 1 base from J, leaving 9 bases between the germline ends. The CDR1 and CDR2 encoded by the germline V gene are MGHRA and YSYEKL. From the cysteine up to the phenylalanine, the CDR3 has a length of 16 residues. Only the CDR3 region is kept as DNA, spanning 48 bases read in frame from base 1. Study-wide findings and limitations: Compared with the aged group, more naive CD4+ T cells, fewer expanded clones and increased TCR diversity were shown by the long-lived group, suggesting age selection. As age increased, observed TCR beta diversity per million T cells dropped in a roughly linear way, and a significant reduction was already evident by age 40. Donor CMV infection status was unknown, potentially confounding age-related changes in expanded clonotypes. The percentage of naive T cells measured by flow cytometry correlated strongly with observed TCR beta diversity. Because profiling used bulk unsorted PBMCs, naive and antigen-experienced compartments could not be compared conclusively. Estimates of total diversity based on one million sequenced T cells were considered lower bounds and underestimates.

This clonotype was counted between two and nine times. It lacks a known antigen. Base qualities are not recorded, but no much larger clone differs from it by a single base. Donors were a few dozen systemically healthy Caucasian individuals from Russia aged 6 to 90 years. Ten milliliters of peripheral blood were drawn from each donor into EDTA-treated Vacutainer tubes. Ficoll-Paque density-gradient centrifugation was used to isolate PBMCs, with at least 7 million per sample. Total RNA, at least 6 micrograms per sample, was extracted from PBMCs with Trizol reagent. Naive CD45RAhigh/CD27high T cell percentages were measured by flow cytometry on a PBMC aliquot from every donor.

What was sequenced was blood. The receptor was isolated from a woman aged 80 or over in good health. The chain is assembled from TRBV4-1 and TRBJ1-4; the D gene remains uncertain. The CDR3 reads as follows: CASSQDRVLTNEKLFF. The sequenced DNA is TGCGCCAGCAGCCAAGATCGGGTGCTAACTAATGAAAAACTGTTTTTT.